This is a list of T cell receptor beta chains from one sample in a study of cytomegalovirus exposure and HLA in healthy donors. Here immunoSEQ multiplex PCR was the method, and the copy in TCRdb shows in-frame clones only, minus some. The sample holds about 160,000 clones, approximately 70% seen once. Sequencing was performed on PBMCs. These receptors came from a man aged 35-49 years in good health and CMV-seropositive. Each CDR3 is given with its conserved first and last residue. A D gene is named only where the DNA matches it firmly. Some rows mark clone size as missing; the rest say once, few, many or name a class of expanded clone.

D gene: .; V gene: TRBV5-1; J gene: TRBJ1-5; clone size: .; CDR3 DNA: TGCGCCAGCAGCTTGCGGTTCCAATCCAATCAGCCCCAGCATTTT; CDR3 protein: CASSLRFQSNQPQHF
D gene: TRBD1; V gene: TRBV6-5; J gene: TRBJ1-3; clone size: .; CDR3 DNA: TGTGCCAGCAGTTACTCAGGGGGCAACGGAAACACCATATATTTT; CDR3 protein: CASSYSGGNGNTIYF
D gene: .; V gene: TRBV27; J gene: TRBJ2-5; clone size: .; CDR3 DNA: TGTGCCAGCAGTTCCTGGGCGACCCACAGGTCAGAGACCCAGTACTTC; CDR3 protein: CASSSWATHRSETQYF
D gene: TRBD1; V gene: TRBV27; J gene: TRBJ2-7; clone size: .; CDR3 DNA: TGTGCCAGCAGTTTCCGGGACAGCTACGAGCAGTACTTC; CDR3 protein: CASSFRDSYEQYF
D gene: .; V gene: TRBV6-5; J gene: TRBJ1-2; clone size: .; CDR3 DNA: TGTGCCAGCAGTGACGACTGGAACTATGGCTACACCTTC; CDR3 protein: CASSDDWNYGYTF
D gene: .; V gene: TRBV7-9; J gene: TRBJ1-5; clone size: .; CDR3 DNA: TGTGCCAGCAGCTTAGTCCAGGGGACGGGCAATCAGCCCCAGCATTTT; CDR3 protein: CASSLVQGTGNQPQHF
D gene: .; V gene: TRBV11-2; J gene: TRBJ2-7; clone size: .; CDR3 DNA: TGTGCCAGCAGCTTCCACTACGAGCAGTACTTC; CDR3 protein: CASSFHYEQYF
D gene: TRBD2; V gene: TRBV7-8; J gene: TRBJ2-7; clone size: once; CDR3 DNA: TGTGCCAGCAGCTCCTCGGGGGGCTACGAGCAGTACTTC; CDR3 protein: CASSSSGGYEQYF
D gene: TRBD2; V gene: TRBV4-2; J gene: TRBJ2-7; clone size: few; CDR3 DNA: TGTGCCAGCAGCCACGGGACTAGCGGATCCTACGAGCAGTACTTC; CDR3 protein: CASSHGTSGSYEQYF
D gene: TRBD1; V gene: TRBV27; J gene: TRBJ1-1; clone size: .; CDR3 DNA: TGTGCCAGCAGTGCCTCCACGACAGGGGTGAACACTGAAGCTTTCTTT; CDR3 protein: CASSASTTGVNTEAFF
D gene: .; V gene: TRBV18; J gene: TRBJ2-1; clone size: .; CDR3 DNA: TGTGCCAGCTCACCGGGGGCTAGCGGATACAATGAGCAGTTCTTC; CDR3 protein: CASSPGASGYNEQFF
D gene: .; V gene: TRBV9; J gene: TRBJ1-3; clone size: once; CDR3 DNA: TGTGCCAGCAGCGCCCGGGGGGGGGCCCCCATATATTTT; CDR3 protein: CASSARGGAPIYF
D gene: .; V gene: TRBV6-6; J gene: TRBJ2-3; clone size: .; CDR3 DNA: TGTGCCAGCAGTTCCAGGGGGGCAGCCACAGATACGCAGTATTTT; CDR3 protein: CASSSRGAATDTQYF
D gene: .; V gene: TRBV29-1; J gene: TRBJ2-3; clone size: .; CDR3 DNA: TGCAGCGTTAGGGGACACAGCACAGATACGCAGTATTTT; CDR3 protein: CSVRGHSTDTQYF
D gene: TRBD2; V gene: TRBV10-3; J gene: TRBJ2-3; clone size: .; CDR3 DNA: TGTGCCATCAGTCTTACAGCGGGACTAGCGGGGGCAAGCACAGATACGCAGTATTTT; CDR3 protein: CAISLTAGLAGASTDTQYF
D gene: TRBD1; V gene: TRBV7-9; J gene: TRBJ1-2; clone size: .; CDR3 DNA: TGTGCCAGCAGCCTCTGGCAGGGGGCCGTCTATGGCTACACCTTC; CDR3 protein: CASSLWQGAVYGYTF
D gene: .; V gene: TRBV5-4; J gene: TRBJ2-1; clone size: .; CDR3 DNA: TGTGCCAGCAGCTTGGGAGGGACGGGGGATGAGCAGTTCTTC; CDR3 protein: CASSLGGTGDEQFF
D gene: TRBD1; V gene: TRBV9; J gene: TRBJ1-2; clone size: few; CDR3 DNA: TGTGCCAGCAGCGTAGTCGAGGGGGCGAACTATGGCTACACCTTC; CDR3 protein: CASSVVEGANYGYTF
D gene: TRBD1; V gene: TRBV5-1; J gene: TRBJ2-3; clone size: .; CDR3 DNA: TGCGCCAGCACTCTCGGACAGGGTTTCACAGATACGCAGTATTTT; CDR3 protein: CASTLGQGFTDTQYF
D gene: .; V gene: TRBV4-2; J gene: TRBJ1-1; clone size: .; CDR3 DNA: TGTGCCAGCAGGGAGAATTTGAACACTGAAGCTTTCTTT; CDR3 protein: CASRENLNTEAFF
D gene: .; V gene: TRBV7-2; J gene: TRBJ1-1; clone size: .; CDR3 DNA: TGTGCCAGCAGCGCAGGTGGGGGGAGGACTGAAGCTTTCTTT; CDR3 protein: CASSAGGGRTEAFF
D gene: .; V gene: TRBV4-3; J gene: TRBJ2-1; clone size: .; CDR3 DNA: TGCGCCAGCAGCCAAGAGGGGGCGGCGGCCTACAATGAGCAGTTCTTC; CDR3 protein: CASSQEGAAAYNEQFF
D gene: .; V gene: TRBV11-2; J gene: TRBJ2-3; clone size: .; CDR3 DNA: TGTGCCAGCACCCGGCCGGGGGACGCTCGCACAGATACGCAGTATTTT; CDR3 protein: CASTRPGDARTDTQYF
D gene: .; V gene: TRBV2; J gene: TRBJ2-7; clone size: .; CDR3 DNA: TGTGCCAGCAACTCCAGAGAATCGAGCTCCTACGAGCGGTACTTC; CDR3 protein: CASNSRESSSYERYF
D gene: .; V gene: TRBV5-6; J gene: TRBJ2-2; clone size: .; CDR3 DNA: TGTGCCAGCAGCCTTCCTAGCACCGGGGAGCTGTTTTTT; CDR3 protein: CASSLPSTGELFF
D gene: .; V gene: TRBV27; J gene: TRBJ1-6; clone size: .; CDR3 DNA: TGTGCCAGCAGTTTCGGTCAGGGTTGGTCACCCCTCCACTTT; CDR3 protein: CASSFGQGWSPLHF
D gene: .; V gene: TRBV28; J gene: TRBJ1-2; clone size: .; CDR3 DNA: TGTGCCAGCGACCCCCCAGGGAACCAGAATGGCTACACCTTC; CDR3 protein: CASDPPGNQNGYTF
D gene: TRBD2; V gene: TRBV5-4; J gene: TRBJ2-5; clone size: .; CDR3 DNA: TGTGCCAGCAGCTCCCCAACGGGGGGGAATCAAGAGACCCAGTACTTC; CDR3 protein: CASSSPTGGNQETQYF
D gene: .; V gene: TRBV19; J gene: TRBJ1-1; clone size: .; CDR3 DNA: TGTGCCAGTAGTCAACAGGGATGGACTGTTTTCTTT; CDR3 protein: CASSQQGWTVFF
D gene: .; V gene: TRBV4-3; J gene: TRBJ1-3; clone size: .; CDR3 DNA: TGCGCCAGCAGCCAAGGGGCCGGAAACACCATATATTTT; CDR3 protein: CASSQGAGNTIYF
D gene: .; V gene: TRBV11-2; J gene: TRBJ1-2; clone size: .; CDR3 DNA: TGTGCCAGCAGCCCCTTCTCCGGGACGGCCCAGGGGTCCTATGGCTACACCTTC; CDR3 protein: CASSPFSGTAQGSYGYTF
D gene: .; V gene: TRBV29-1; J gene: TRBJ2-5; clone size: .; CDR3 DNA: TGCAGCGTTGTGGGCCCGGCTGGCGAGACCCAGTACTTC; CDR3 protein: CSVVGPAGETQYF
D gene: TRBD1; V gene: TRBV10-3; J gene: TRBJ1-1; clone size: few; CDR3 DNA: TGTGCCATCAGGCGGACCCATGGGACAGGCATTTTTGAAGCTTTCTTT; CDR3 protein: CAIRRTHGTGIFEAFF
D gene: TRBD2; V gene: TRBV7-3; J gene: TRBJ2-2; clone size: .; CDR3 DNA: TGTGCCAGCAGCCCGGAACTAGCGGGGGCTCCTGCCACCGGGGAGCTGTTTTTT; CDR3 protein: CASSPELAGAPATGELFF
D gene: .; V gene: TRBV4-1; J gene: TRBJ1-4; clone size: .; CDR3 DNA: TGCGCCAGCAGCCATGGACCCAGGGAGGCAAAACTGTTTTTT; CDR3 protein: CASSHGPREAKLFF
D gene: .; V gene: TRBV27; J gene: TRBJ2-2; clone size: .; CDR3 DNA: TGTGCCAGCAGTTTTCCAGGGGTCACCGGGGAGCTGTTTTTT; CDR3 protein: CASSFPGVTGELFF
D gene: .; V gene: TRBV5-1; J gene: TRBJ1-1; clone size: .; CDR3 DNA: TGCGCCAGCAGCTTTGAGAATACTGAAGCTTTCTTT; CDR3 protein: CASSFENTEAFF
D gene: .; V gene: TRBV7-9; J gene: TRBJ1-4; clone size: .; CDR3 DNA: TGTGCCAGCAGCTTCCGAGAAGACAGCTCAACTAATGAAAAACTGTTTTTT; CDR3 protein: CASSFREDSSTNEKLFF
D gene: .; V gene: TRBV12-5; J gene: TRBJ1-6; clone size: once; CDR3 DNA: TGTGCTAGTGGTTTGGATGGGGGGTTCACCCTCCACTTT; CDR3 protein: CASGLDGGFTLHF
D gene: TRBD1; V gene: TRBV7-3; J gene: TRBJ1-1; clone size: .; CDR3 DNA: TGTGCCAGCAGCTCTAACAGGGGGGCCGTAGCTTTCTTT; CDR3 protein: CASSSNRGAVAFF
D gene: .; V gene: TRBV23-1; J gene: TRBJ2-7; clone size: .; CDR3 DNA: TGCGCCAGCAGTTGGGTGGGCGACCACGAGCAGTACTTC; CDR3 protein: CASSWVGDHEQYF
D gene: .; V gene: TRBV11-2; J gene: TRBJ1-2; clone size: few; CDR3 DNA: TGTGCCAGCAGCGGGACATCGTCAGTGAGTGGCTACACCTTC; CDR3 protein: CASSGTSSVSGYTF
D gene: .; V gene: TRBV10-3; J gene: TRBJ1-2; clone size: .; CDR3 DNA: TGTGCCATCAGTGAGTCGAAACAGCTCTATGGCTACACCTTC; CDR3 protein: CAISESKQLYGYTF
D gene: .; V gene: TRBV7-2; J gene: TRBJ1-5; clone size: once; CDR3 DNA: TGTGCCAGCACCCAACTCCCCTCGGAGTTTGGCAATCAGCCCCAGCATTTT; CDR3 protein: CASTQLPSEFGNQPQHF
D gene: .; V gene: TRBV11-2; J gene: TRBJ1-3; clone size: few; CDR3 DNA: TGTGCCAGCAGCACCCAGGGGTCTGGAAACACCATATATTTT; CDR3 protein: CASSTQGSGNTIYF
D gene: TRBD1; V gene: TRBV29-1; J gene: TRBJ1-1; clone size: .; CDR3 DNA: TGCAGCGTTGGGGGACAGGGAGACACTGAAGCTTTCTTT; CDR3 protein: CSVGGQGDTEAFF